The 13 T cell receptor beta chains reported below all come from one sample, sequenced in a study of blood T cell repertoires in COVID-19. Only in-frame clones appear in the TCRdb table, and some are missing; sequencing was by immunoSEQ multiplex PCR. The repertoire consists of about 69,000 clones, with approximately 80% occurring once and the leading ten covering less than 15%. Sequenced input: peripheral blood. The receptors derive from a man aged 50-60 years with COVID-19, enrolled during active disease.

This clone was seen a few times. V is TRBV5-6 and J is TRBJ1-2; unclear D gene. This CDR3 has 13 amino acids. Germline CDR1 reads SGHDT; CDR2 reads YYEEEE. Trimming left V 1 base short and J 0 bases short, with 4 bases between. The CDR3 is CASSLSSNYGYTF. The DNA of the CDR3 is TGTGCCAGCAGCTTGTCTTCTAACTATGGCTACACCTTC.

This CDR3 is CASSPPGGERNYGYTF. The CDR3 region has the DNA TGTGCCAGCAGCCCCCCGGGGGGGGAGAGAAACTATGGCTACACCTTC. The chain links TRBV7-2 to TRBJ1-2; possibly TRBD1 for D (5 bases). Germline lookup yields CDR1 SGHTA and CDR2 FQGNSA. V lost 5 bases to trimming and J lost 2 bases, with 18 bases between them. The length of the CDR3 is 16 residues.

The chain couples TRBV7-2 to TRBJ2-3; D is undetermined. Between the trimmed V and J ends, which lost 1 base and 2 bases, there was a span of 4 bases. The CDR3 is made up of 13 amino acids. CDR1 is SGHTA and CDR2 is FQGNSA in the germline V gene. The CDR3 nucleotides are TGTGCCAGCAGCTTAGACTACACAGATACGCAGTATTTT. Its protein is CASSLDYTDTQYF.

V gene TRBV7-9 combines with J gene TRBJ2-5, with TRBD1 identical over 7 bases. Per germline, CDR1 SEHNR and CDR2 FQNEAQ (reference sequence). The CDR3 spans 15 residues. J gave up 5 bases and V 5 bases, and 11 bases lay outside the gene matches. CDR3 loop: CASSPQQGSGETQYF. DNA of the CDR3: TGTGCCAGCAGCCCCCAACAGGGGTCGGGGGAGACCCAGTACTTC.

This clone was detected only a few times. Its ends do not fully match the called genes, so a read error is possible. V is TRBV7-7 and J is TRBJ1-1, with D possibly being TRBD1 (5 bases). This CDR3 region has 15 residues. From germline, CDR1 is SSHAT and CDR2 FNYEAQ (reference sequence). CDR3 protein: CASSSQTDLNTEAFF. Written as DNA, the CDR3 is TGTGCTAGCAGCTCGCAGACAGATCTGAACACTGAAGCTTTCTTT. The whole variable domain, filled in from reference TRBV7-7 and TRBJ1-1, reads GAGVSQSPRYKVTKRGQDVTLRCDPISSHATLYWYQQALGQGPEFLTYFNYEAQPDKSGLPSDRFSAERPEGSISTLTIQRTEQRDSAMYRCASSSQTDLNTEAFFGQGTRLTVV.

This clone appeared once. The gene calls are TRBV5-1 and TRBJ2-1; 7 bases are a match to TRBD1. The germline V gene has CDR1 SGHRS and CDR2 YFSETQ. The CDR3 totals 14 residues. With V trimmed by 3 bases and J by 7 bases, 7 bases remained unmatched. CDR3 region: CASSWQGDGNEQFF. CDR3 bases: TGCGCCAGCAGCTGGCAGGGGGACGGGAATGAGCAGTTCTTC. The full variable domain, in which reference TRBV5-1 and TRBJ2-1 provide the parts outside the CDR3, is KAGVTQTPRYLIKTRGQQVTLSCSPISGHRSVSWYQQTPGQGLQFLFEYFSETQRNKGNFPGRFSGRQFSNSRSEMNVSTLELGDSALYLCASSWQGDGNEQFFGPGTRLTVL.

The V gene is TRBV27, the J gene TRBJ2-1; D ambiguous. Germline-derived CDR1 and CDR2 are MNHEY and SMNVEV (reference sequence). V was cut by 5 bases and J by 0 bases, with 11 bases left in between. The CDR3 contains 15 residues. Here the CDR3 reads CASSETVSSYNEQFF. DNA of the CDR3: TGTGCCAGCAGTGAAACGGTGAGCTCCTACAATGAGCAGTTCTTC.

The rearrangement links TRBV7-8 to TRBJ2-1, with a possible D match to TRBD2 (5 bases). This CDR3 has 13 amino acids. CDR1 is SGHVS and CDR2 is FQNEAQ in the germline V gene. Deletions cut 5 bases from V and 8 bases from J, with 13 bases between. The CDR3 coding sequence is TGTGCCAGCAGCCGCGAGCGGCCGGATGAGCAGTTCTTC. This gives the protein CASSRERPDEQFF.

V and J are TRBV9 and TRBJ2-7; 7 nucleotides align to TRBD1. The CDR3 has 14 amino acids. In germline, CDR1 is SGDLS, CDR2 YYNGEE. V lost 6 bases, J lost 0 bases, and 6 bases stayed unmatched. The CDR3 loop is CASTLTGDSYEQYF. The CDR3 region has the DNA TGTGCCAGCACCCTAACAGGGGACTCCTACGAGCAGTACTTC.

The V gene is TRBV4-2, the J gene TRBJ1-6; TRBD1 matches at 11 bases. Germline loops: CDR1 LGHNA, CDR2 YNFKEQ. The CDR3 runs 18 residues. With 5 bases clipped from V and 0 bases from J, the junction kept 6 bases outside the gene matches. The CDR3 sequence: CASSASGTGGSYNSPLHF. CDR3 DNA: TGTGCCAGCAGCGCATCCGGGACAGGGGGCTCCTATAATTCACCCCTCCACTTT.

This chain connects TRBV6-1 to TRBJ1-1; unclear D gene. The CDR3 is 14 amino acids. In germline, CDR1 is MNHNS, CDR2 SASEGT. The V end lost 1 base, the J end lost 2 bases, and 8 bases lay between the germline ends. This CDR3 reads CASSEGPGNTEAFF. In DNA form, the CDR3 reads TGTGCCAGCAGTGAAGGGCCGGGAAACACTGAAGCTTTCTTT.

V and J are TRBV14 and TRBJ1-2, with D perhaps matching TRBD1 (5 bases). Per the germline V gene, CDR1 is SGHDN and CDR2 is FVKESK. The CDR3 sequence is 15 residues long. Trimming left V 0 bases short and J 6 bases short, with 14 bases between. The CDR3 coding sequence is TGTGCCAGCAGCCAAGACACCCGCAGGGCCCATGGCTACACCTTC. It is translated as CASSQDTRRAHGYTF.

This clone was recorded many times. This chain uses TRBV7-2 with TRBJ2-1; D is perhaps TRBD2 (5 bases). In germline, CDR1 is SGHTA, CDR2 FQGNSA. V lost 3 bases and J lost 0, with 12 bases in between. The CDR3 is made up of 16 amino acids. DNA for the CDR3: TGTGCCAGCAGCTTTTACGGGGAGAGCTCCTACAATGAGCAGTTCTTC. The encoded protein is CASSFYGESSYNEQFF.